A selection of T cell receptor beta chains follows, all from one sample in a study of patients and donors after allogeneic stem cell transplantation. Each CDR3 protein is one row after TCRdb ran MiXCR on the RT-PCR reads. Of 20,000 to 30,000 distinct CDR3 sequences listed, roughly 43% are singletons. The sample consisted of blood, either unsorted or a sorted T cell fraction (not recorded which). The receptors derive from a human donor who was either an allogeneic HSCT recipient or a stem cell or donor lymphocyte infusion donor (not recorded which). It is not recorded whose cells these are; they may come from a transplant donor. The CDR3 runs from the conserved cysteine through the conserved F or W. A D gene is named only where the DNA matches it firmly. Not all rows give a size; the values are once, few, many and, for expanded clones, a class.

V	size	J	D	DNA	CDR3
TRBV27	few	TRBJ1-6	.	TGTGCCAGCAAAGGATACCGAGAGTTTAATTCACCCCTCCACTTT	CASKGYREFNSPLHF
TRBV5-1	few	TRBJ2-1	TRBD1	TGCGCCAGCAGCCCAGGACAGGGCCTCAACAATGAGCAGTTCTTC	CASSPGQGLNNEQFF
TRBV28	few	TRBJ1-2	.	TGTGCCAGCAAAGAGGGCAATTACGGACTTCCAAATGGCTACACCTTC	CASKEGNYGLPNGYTF
TRBV5-1	.	TRBJ2-3	.	TGCGCCAGCAGCTTTGGCGGGGGCACAGATACGCAGTATTTT	CASSFGGGTDTQYF
TRBV20-1	.	TRBJ2-7	TRBD1	TGCAGTGCTAGGGGGACAGGGGCGATCTACGAGCAGTACTTC	CSARGTGAIYEQYF
TRBV6-6	few	TRBJ2-5	TRBD1	TGTGCCAGCAGTTACTCGGCAGGGGGCAAAGAGACCCAGTACTTC	CASSYSAGGKETQYF
TRBV28	.	TRBJ2-1	TRBD1	TGTGCCAGTGAATTAGGGACAGGCTTTTACAATGAGCAGTTCTTC	CASELGTGFYNEQFF
TRBV5-1	.	TRBJ2-7	.	TGCGCCAGCAGCTCCGAAACGGGGACGGCCTACGAGCAGTACTTC	CASSSETGTAYEQYF
TRBV5-1	once	TRBJ1-4	TRBD1	TGCGCCAGCAGCTTTAGGGGACAGGGTTTTGAAAAACTGTTTTTT	CASSFRGQGFEKLFF
TRBV5-1	.	TRBJ2-3	.	TGCGCCAGCAGCCTCGGAGCGGGCCTTAGCGGAGATACGCAGTATTTT	CASSLGAGLSGDTQYF
TRBV5-6	.	TRBJ2-7	.	TGTGCCAGCAGCTTGTGGGGCTACGAGCAGTACTTC	CASSLWGYEQYF
TRBV27	.	TRBJ1-1	.	TGTGCCAGCAGTTTTTCGGCCGGACGAGCTGAAGCTTTCTTT	CASSFSAGRAEAFF
TRBV7-9	.	TRBJ1-4	.	TGTGCCAGCAGCCCTCCCGGGCGGGAAAAACTGTTTTTT	CASSPPGREKLFF
TRBV25-1	.	TRBJ1-1	TRBD1	TGTGCCAGCAGTGCTTACAGGGGGCGTACTGAAGCTTTCTTT	CASSAYRGRTEAFF
TRBV5-1	few	TRBJ1-2	.	TGCGCCAGCAGCTTGGTGGGGACAAGCGCCGTTGGTTACACCTTC	CASSLVGTSAVGYTF
TRBV4-1	.	TRBJ1-5	.	TGCGCCAGCAGCCAAGGAAGGGTACATCAGCCCCAGCATTTT	CASSQGRVHQPQHF
TRBV4-1	once	TRBJ2-7	TRBD1	TGCGCCAGCAGCCAAGGGATCCGGGACAGGGGGAGGGGGAATTTTTACGAGCAGTACTTC	CASSQGIRDRGRGNFYEQYF
TRBV12-3/TRBV12-4	.	TRBJ2-1	TRBD2	TGTGCCAGCAGTTTAGGTAGCGGGGGGGTAAATGAGCAGTTCTTC	CASSLGSGGVNEQFF
TRBV6-5	.	TRBJ2-1	.	TGTGCCAGCAGTTACACTAGCAACTCCTACAATGAGCAGTTCTTC	CASSYTSNSYNEQFF
TRBV11-2	.	TRBJ2-3	TRBD1	TGTGCCAGCAGCTTACCCAGGGGGAGCACAGATACGCAGTATTTT	CASSLPRGSTDTQYF
TRBV5-1	few	TRBJ1-5	.	TGCGCCAGCAGTTTAAACAGGGCGGGAAAGCCCCAGCATTTT	CASSLNRAGKPQHF
TRBV20-1	.	TRBJ1-5	TRBD1	TGCAGTGCTATGGACAGGGGAGGCAATCAGCCCCAGCATTTT	CSAMDRGGNQPQHF
TRBV12-3/TRBV12-4	.	TRBJ2-3	.	TGTGCCAGCAGCCTCCCTGGGACAGATACGCAGTATTTT	CASSLPGTDTQYF
TRBV10-3	.	TRBJ2-1	.	TGTGCCATCAGTGAGCGAGAGGACAATGAGCAGTTCTTC	CAISEREDNEQFF
TRBV11-2	once	TRBJ1-4	.	TGTGCCAGCAGCTTAGTCGGCAGTAGCCGGGAAAAACTGTTTTTT	CASSLVGSSREKLFF
TRBV5-8	.	TRBJ2-3	TRBD2	TGTGCCAGCAGCCCACTAAGCGGGGGTATGACAGATACGCAGTATTTT	CASSPLSGGMTDTQYF
TRBV18	.	TRBJ1-2	.	TGTGCCAGCTCACCAGGGGTTAACTATGGCTACACCTTC	CASSPGVNYGYTF
TRBV6-1	.	TRBJ2-3	.	TGTGCCAGCAGTGGAGGGGGGGGGCGCACAGATACGCAGTATTTT	CASSGGGGRTDTQYF
TRBV20-1	.	TRBJ1-5	TRBD1	TGCAGTGCTATCCCCAGGGGGTTCACTCAGCCCCAGCATTTT	CSAIPRGFTQPQHF
TRBV29-1	few	TRBJ2-7	TRBD2	TGCAGCGTCGGAATGGGGACTAGCGGCCTCTACGAGCAGTACTTC	CSVGMGTSGLYEQYF
TRBV18	few	TRBJ1-1	TRBD1	TGTGCCAGCTCCCGGACAGGGGATATGAACACTGAAGCTTTCTTT	CASSRTGDMNTEAFF
TRBV4-1	.	TRBJ1-6	.	TGCGCCAGCAGCCAAGGCCGATATGGGAAAAGAAATTCACCCCTCCACTTT	CASSQGRYGKRNSPLHF
TRBV12-2	once	TRBJ2-1	.	TGTGCAAGTCGCGACCCGGGACAGGGGCCGAGCTCCTACAATGAGCAGTTCTTC	CASRDPGQGPSSYNEQFF
TRBV5-5	.	TRBJ2-1	TRBD1	TGTGCCAGCAGCTTACAGGGGAATGAGCAGTTCTTC	CASSLQGNEQFF
TRBV29-1	.	TRBJ2-7	.	TGCAGCGCTGGGACTTACCCGCGTTCCTACGAGCAGTACTTC	CSAGTYPRSYEQYF
TRBV27	.	TRBJ2-2	TRBD2	TGTGCCAGCACCAAGCGGGAAACGGTCGGGGAGCTGTTTTTT	CASTKRETVGELFF
TRBV20-1	few	TRBJ1-2	TRBD1	TGCAGTGCTCCCCGGACAGGGGGCTATGGCTACACCTTC	CSAPRTGGYGYTF
TRBV7-2	.	TRBJ2-1	.	TGTGCCAGCAGCTTAACGGCGGGAAGCTCCTACAATGAGCAGTTCTTC	CASSLTAGSSYNEQFF
TRBV5-1	.	TRBJ1-1	.	TGCGCCAGCAGCCCCACAGGAGCCACTGAAGCTTTCTTT	CASSPTGATEAFF
TRBV6-5	.	TRBJ1-4	.	TGTGCCAGCAGTTACTCGAGCAGCAGTAATGAAAAACTGTTTTTT	CASSYSSSSNEKLFF
TRBV29-1	.	TRBJ1-5	TRBD1	TGCAGCGCCTCGACAGGGAATAGCAATCAGCCCCAGCATTTT	CSASTGNSNQPQHF
TRBV20-1	.	TRBJ2-3	TRBD2	TGCAGTGCTCCAAGACTAGCGGTCACAGATACGCAGTATTTT	CSAPRLAVTDTQYF
TRBV5-1	.	TRBJ2-4	TRBD2	TGCGCCAGCAGCTTACTCAGGGAGGGGACCAAAAACATTCAGTACTTC	CASSLLREGTKNIQYF
TRBV29-1	once	TRBJ2-7	TRBD1	TGCAGCGTTGGACAGGGTAATTACGAGCAGTACTTC	CSVGQGNYEQYF
TRBV7-3	.	TRBJ2-3	.	TGTGCCAGCAGCTGGCACCCTAGCACAGATACGCAGTATTTT	CASSWHPSTDTQYF
TRBV12-3/TRBV12-4	few	TRBJ2-4	TRBD1	TGTGCCAGCAGTTATCGACAGGGGAACAAAAACATTCAGTACTTC	CASSYRQGNKNIQYF
TRBV7-6	.	TRBJ1-1	.	TGTGCCAGCAGCTTAGGGCAGGGGAACACTGAAGCTTTCTTT	CASSLGQGNTEAFF
TRBV24-1	.	TRBJ1-5	.	TGTGCCACCAGTGATGGGGCAGGGAGGTACAATCAGCCCCAGCATTTT	CATSDGAGRYNQPQHF
TRBV20-1	.	TRBJ2-3	TRBD2	TGCAGTGCTAGGAGCGGGAGAGGAGATACGCAGTATTTT	CSARSGRGDTQYF
TRBV15	.	TRBJ1-1	.	TGTGCCACCAGCAGAGATAGACAGGACGTGAACACTGAAGCTTTCTTT	CATSRDRQDVNTEAFF
TRBV5-1	few	TRBJ2-2	TRBD2	TGCGCCAGCAGCTTGGAAGTCCCGGGACTAGCGGTGAACACCGGGGAGCTGTTTTTT	CASSLEVPGLAVNTGELFF
TRBV12-3/TRBV12-4	.	TRBJ2-7	TRBD1	TGTGCCAGCAGCGATCGGAGGACAGGGCCCTACGAGCAGTACTTC	CASSDRRTGPYEQYF
TRBV11-2	.	TRBJ2-5	.	TGTGCCAGCAGCTTAGAACTGCAGACCCAGTACTTC	CASSLELQTQYF
TRBV29-1	.	TRBJ1-4	.	TGCAGCGTGGGCGCCGAGGACGAAAAACTGTTTTTT	CSVGAEDEKLFF
TRBV6-5	few	TRBJ1-2	TRBD1	TGTGCCAGCAAAAGGGGGCCCCCTCCCACTAACTATGGCTACACCTTC	CASKRGPPPTNYGYTF
TRBV11-2	.	TRBJ2-1	.	TGTGCCAGCAGCTTAGTTTGGGGGCGTAGGGCCTACGAAGACAATGAGCAGTTCTTC	CASSLVWGRRAYEDNEQFF
TRBV12-3/TRBV12-4	.	TRBJ2-3	.	TGTGCCAGCAGAACAGGGACAGATACGCAGTATTTT	CASRTGTDTQYF
TRBV5-1	few	TRBJ2-2	.	TGCGCCAGCAGCCAACCGGGACGGAACACCGGGGAGCTGTTTTTT	CASSQPGRNTGELFF
TRBV20-1	.	TRBJ2-3	.	TGCAGTGCTAGAGTGGGAGGTCCCCACTTGACGCAGTATTTT	CSARVGGPHLTQYF
TRBV11-2	few	TRBJ1-4	TRBD1	TGTGCCAGCAGCTTAGCACCGGGACAGGGGAATGAAAAACTGTTTTTT	CASSLAPGQGNEKLFF